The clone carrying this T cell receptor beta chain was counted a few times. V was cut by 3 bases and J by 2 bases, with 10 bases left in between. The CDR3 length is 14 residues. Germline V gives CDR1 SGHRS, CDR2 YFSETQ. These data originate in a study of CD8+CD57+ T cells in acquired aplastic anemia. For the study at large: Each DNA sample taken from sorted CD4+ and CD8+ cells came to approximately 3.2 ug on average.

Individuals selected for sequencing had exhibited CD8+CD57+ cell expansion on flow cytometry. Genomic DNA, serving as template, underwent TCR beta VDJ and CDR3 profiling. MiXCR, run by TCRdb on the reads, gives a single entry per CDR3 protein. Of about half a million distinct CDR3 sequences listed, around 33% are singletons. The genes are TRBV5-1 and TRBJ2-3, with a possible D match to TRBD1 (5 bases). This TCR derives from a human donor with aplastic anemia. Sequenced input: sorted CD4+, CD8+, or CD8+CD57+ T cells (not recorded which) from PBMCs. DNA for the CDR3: TGCGCCAGCAGCTCCCAGGGTCACACAGATACGCAGTATTTT. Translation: CASSSQGHTDTQYF.